These 27 T cell receptor beta chains were sequenced from one sample in a study of T cell repertoires in cytomegalovirus infection (dated by TCRdb to the late 2010s). The sequencer was an Illumina HiSeq 1500. TCRdb ran its own pipeline on the public reads, namely fastp trimming at Q25 and MiXCR clone calling, and kept in-frame beta chains. Entries that share a CDR3 protein sequence are merged under the most common genes and DNA. This sample gives 310,000 or so distinct CDR3 sequences in total; 25% of them show up just once. About 15% of the sample is taken by the ten largest. The sample consisted of PBMCs. The receptors shown here come from a human donor in good health (CMV status not recorded). Some clones in this sample may be carry-over from other donors' samples.

This clonotype was counted ten times or more. The J gene is TRBJ2-5, the V gene TRBV7-2, with D unresolved. CDR3 size: 15 residues. Germline CDR1 is SGHTA and CDR2 is FQGNSA. V gave up 1 base and J gave up 2 bases, with 11 bases separating them. The CDR3 region is CASSLGGIGQETQYF. Written as DNA, the CDR3 is TGTGCCAGCAGCTTAGGCGGAATTGGGCAAGAGACCCAGTACTTC.

This clonotype was seen at least ten times. The chain employs TRBV11-2 and TRBJ2-7, with TRBD1 identical over 11 bases. CDR1 is SGHAT and CDR2 is FQNNGV in the germline V gene. The ends lost 4 bases at V and 3 bases at J; junction bases unmatched: 2. The CDR3 has 14 residues. The CDR3 DNA follows: TGTGCCAGCAGCTACGGGACAGGGGGCTACGAGCAGTACTTC. Its protein is CASSYGTGGYEQYF.

This clonotype has at least ten counts. This rearrangement joins TRBV7-8 to TRBJ2-1; TRBD2 agrees at 10 bases. This CDR3 spans 18 amino acids. The trim removed 5 bases at V and 5 bases at J, leaving 15 bases unmatched. Germline assignment: CDR1 SGHVS and CDR2 FQNEAQ. The CDR3 sequence: CASSVSTGLAIANNEQFF. The CDR3, as DNA: TGTGCCAGCAGCGTCTCTACGGGACTAGCGATCGCCAACAATGAGCAGTTCTTC.

CDR3 sequence: CASKVEGGNQPQHF. In nucleotides, the CDR3 is TGTGCCAGTAAGGTTGAGGGAGGCAATCAGCCCCAGCATTTT. The chain links TRBV19 to TRBJ1-5, with D uncertain. V was pared by 7 bases and J by 2 bases, with 12 bases between. There are 14 residues in the CDR3. Per the germline V gene, CDR1 is LNHDA and CDR2 is SQIVND (reference sequence).

Here the CDR3 reads CASFSPGANTEAFF. The CDR3 DNA follows: TGTGCCAGCTTCAGCCCGGGGGCGAACACTGAAGCTTTCTTT. The chain employs TRBV6-1 and TRBJ1-1; D perhaps matches TRBD1 (6 bases). CDR1 is MNHNS and CDR2 is SASEGT in the germline V gene. Trimming took 8 bases from V and 1 from J, leaving 14 bases between them. The CDR3 is 14 amino acids.

This clonotype was found a few times. This chain joins TRBV10-3 and TRBJ2-5, with 7 positions matching TRBD1. This CDR3 spans 14 amino acids. Germline V gives CDR1 ENHRY, CDR2 SYGVKD. Trimming cost V 10 bases and J 2 bases; bases outside gene matches: 10. CDR3 region: CATIDGDSQETQYF. The CDR3 DNA is TGTGCCACCATAGACGGGGACAGTCAAGAGACCCAGTACTTC.

In this sample, this clonotype turned up many times. The chain is built from TRBV7-2 and TRBJ2-5, with D possibly matching TRBD1 (6 bases). Germline CDR1 reads SGHTA; CDR2 reads FQGNSA. Trimming cost V 5 bases and J 5 bases, with 21 bases left between them. The CDR3 is made up of 16 amino acids. For the CDR3, the DNA is TGTGCCAGCAGCCCGATTGGTCAGGGGCGCGGGGAGACCCAGTACTTC. Translation gives CASSPIGQGRGETQYF.

This chain connects TRBV20-1 to TRBJ2-3; possibly TRBD2 for D (7 bases). Germline-derived CDR1 and CDR2 are DFQATT and SNEGSKA (reference sequence). Deletions cut 6 bases from V and 2 bases from J, with 18 bases between. The CDR3 is 15 amino acids. The DNA for the CDR3 is TGCAGTGCCAGGGGCTGGGGGGGCCCCACAGATACGCAGTATTTT. Translating gives CSARGWGGPTDTQYF.

This clonotype was counted ten times or more. This chain uses TRBV6-1 with TRBJ2-7; 7 bases line up with TRBD1. CDR1 and CDR2 from the germline V gene are MNHNS and SASEGT. The V segment lost 6 bases and the J segment 4 bases; nucleotides outside the gene matches: 9. The CDR3 contains 14 residues. CDR3 coding DNA: TGTGCCAGCAGGTACAGGGGTTTCGGATACGAGCAGTACTTC. Its protein is CASRYRGFGYEQYF.

The CDR3 region is CASSLGDNEKLFF. The CDR3 coding sequence is TGTGCCAGCAGCTTGGGAGATAATGAAAAACTGTTTTTT. The V gene is TRBV5-4, the J gene TRBJ1-4, with D uncertain. Germline assignment: CDR1 SGHNT and CDR2 YYREEE (reference sequence). CDR3 size: 13 residues. Trimming left V 0 bases short and J 4 bases short, with 4 bases between.

This clonotype was seen a few times. The V call is TRBV27, the J call TRBJ2-1; tentative D call: TRBD1 (6 bases). This CDR3 spans 16 amino acids. V was clipped by 2 bases and J by 5 bases, with 16 bases between them. From germline, CDR1 is MNHEY and CDR2 SMNVEV (reference sequence). CDR3 DNA: TGTGCCAGCAGTTTAAAAGGGGGACGGGGCCACAATGAGCAGTTCTTC. The encoded protein is CASSLKGGRGHNEQFF.

This clonotype was seen a handful of times. The chain uses TRBV2 and TRBJ2-3; TRBD2 matches 10 bases. Germline V gene lookup returns CDR1 SNHLY and CDR2 FYNNEI. The length of the CDR3 is 15 residues. The J segment lost 2 bases and the V segment lost 3 bases, leaving 2 bases of the junction unmatched. For the CDR3, the DNA is TGTGCCAGCAGTGAGACTAGCGGGTACACAGATACGCAGTATTTT. Translating it yields CASSETSGYTDTQYF. Variable domain in full (rest from reference TRBV2 and TRBJ2-3): EPEVTQTPSHQVTQMGQEVILRCVPISNHLYFYWYRQILGQKVEFLVSFYNNEISEKSEIFDDQFSVERPDGSNFTLKIRSTKLEDSAMYFCASSETSGYTDTQYFGPGTRLTVL.

V usage is TRBV7-3 and J usage is TRBJ2-1; D tentatively reads TRBD1 or TRBD2 (5 bases each). Germline V gene lookup returns CDR1 SGHTA and CDR2 FQGTGA. The V gene lost 4 bases and the J gene lost 5 bases, with 15 bases spanning the gap. The CDR3 length is 15 residues. CDR3: CASSSSPGANNEQFF. The CDR3 DNA sequence: TGTGCCAGCAGCTCCTCACCCGGGGCAAACAATGAGCAGTTCTTC.

The V gene is TRBV12-3 or TRBV12-4, the J gene TRBJ1-2, with a possible D match to TRBD1 (6 bases). This CDR3 is built from 14 residues. The V end lost 6 bases, the J end lost 3 bases, and 14 bases lay between the germline ends. This chain's CDR3 is CASRQGTYDYGYTF. DNA for the CDR3: TGTGCCAGCAGACAGGGTACCTATGACTATGGCTACACCTTC.

This clonotype appeared a few times. This sequence joins TRBV20-1 and TRBJ2-5; D may be TRBD1 or TRBD2 (6 bases each). The V gene lost 6 bases and the J gene lost 4 bases, with 18 bases spanning the gap. Germline V gives CDR1 DFQATT, CDR2 SNEGSKA (reference sequence). The CDR3 totals 14 residues. The CDR3 region is CSAENLGGGETQYF. In DNA form, the CDR3 reads TGCAGTGCCGAGAACTTGGGGGGCGGAGAGACCCAGTACTTC.

The chain combines TRBV6-5 with TRBJ1-6; a possible D gene is TRBD1 (5 bases). CDR1 MNHEY and CDR2 SVGAGI come from the germline V gene. V was shortened by 2 bases and J by 4 bases, with 9 bases between the two germline ends. This CDR3 has 15 residues. The CDR3 region has the DNA TGTGCCAGCAGTTACGCCGGGGGGTATAATTCACCCCTCCACTTT. Protein product: CASSYAGGYNSPLHF.

This clonotype occurred a few times. V gene TRBV7-2 combines with J gene TRBJ1-5, with 9 nucleotides matching TRBD1. The length of the CDR3 is 17 residues. CDR1 SGHTA and CDR2 FQGNSA come from the germline V gene. J was trimmed by 1 base and V by 5 bases; bases with no gene match: 9. The CDR3 reads CASSQGDRGWSNQPQHF. The CDR3 DNA sequence: TGTGCCAGCAGCCAAGGCGACAGGGGGTGGAGCAATCAGCCCCAGCATTTT.

The rearrangement joins TRBV5-1 to TRBJ2-1; 10 bases map to TRBD1. CDR3 length: 15 amino acids. CDR1 and CDR2 from the germline V gene are SGHRS and YFSETQ. The J segment lost 9 bases and the V segment lost 6 bases, leaving 12 bases of the junction unmatched. CDR3 sequence reads: CASNPGTGAPGEQFF. The CDR3 DNA reads as TGCGCCAGCAACCCCGGGACAGGGGCCCCGGGTGAGCAGTTCTTC.

The gene calls are TRBV20-1 and TRBJ2-4; D possibly corresponds to TRBD1 (6 bases). This CDR3 contains 11 residues. The V gene's germline CDR1 is DFQATT and CDR2 SNEGSKA (reference sequence). V was clipped by 2 bases and J by 14 bases, with 13 bases between them. The CDR3 coding sequence is TGCAGTGCTAGATCCCGGGACAATAAGTACTTC. Translation gives CSARSRDNKYF.

The V and J genes are TRBV7-3 and TRBJ2-3, with D perhaps matching TRBD1 or TRBD2 (5 bases each). V was cut by 1 base and J by 2 bases, with 7 bases left in between. CDR3 length: 14 amino acids. Germline values: CDR1 SGHTA, CDR2 FQGTGA. The CDR3 reads CASSLMGDTDTQYF. Written as DNA, the CDR3 is TGTGCCAGCAGCTTAATGGGGGACACAGATACGCAGTATTTT.

This clonotype showed up many times. The V and J genes are TRBV29-1 and TRBJ2-3, with D possibly TRBD2 on 8 matching bases. V was shortened by 7 bases and J by 4 bases, with 18 bases between the two germline ends. Germline CDR1 and CDR2: SQVTM and ANQGSEA. The CDR3 sequence is 14 residues long. This chain's CDR3 is CSARTSRGADTQYF. The CDR3 DNA is TGCAGCGCCCGGACTAGCAGGGGGGCAGATACGCAGTATTTT.

The chain recombines TRBV12-3 or TRBV12-4 with TRBJ1-5; D remains ambiguous. This CDR3 has 12 amino acids. V lost 6 bases to trimming and J lost 4 bases, with 7 bases between them. The CDR3 protein is CASSRTNQPQHF. In nucleotides, the CDR3 is TGTGCCAGCAGCAGGACTAATCAGCCCCAGCATTTT.

The J gene is TRBJ1-1, the V gene TRBV10-3; tentatively, D is TRBD1 (5 bases). The CDR3 has 16 amino acids. Germline values: CDR1 ENHRY, CDR2 SYGVKD. The V gene lost 3 bases and the J gene lost 0 bases, with 14 bases spanning the gap. CDR3 region: CAISELGDLMNTEAFF. DNA of the CDR3: TGTGCCATCAGTGAACTTGGGGACCTAATGAACACTGAAGCTTTCTTT.

This clonotype was found a few times. The chain recombines TRBV2 with TRBJ2-5, with D tentatively TRBD1 (6 bases). Germline values: CDR1 SNHLY, CDR2 FYNNEI. Trimming cost V 2 bases and J 4 bases, with 11 bases left between them. CDR3 length: 14 residues. CDR3 in amino acids: CASSEQGQGETQYF. The CDR3 DNA is TGTGCCAGCAGTGAACAGGGGCAAGGAGAGACCCAGTACTTC. Using reference TRBV2 and TRBJ2-5 for the parts outside the CDR3, the full variable domain is EPEVTQTPSHQVTQMGQEVILRCVPISNHLYFYWYRQILGQKVEFLVSFYNNEISEKSEIFDDQFSVERPDGSNFTLKIRSTKLEDSAMYFCASSEQGQGETQYFGPGTRLLVL.

J is TRBJ1-1 and V is TRBV25-1; D not resolved. V was clipped by 4 bases and J by 2 bases, with 14 bases between them. This CDR3 is built from 15 residues. Per germline, CDR1 MGHDK and CDR2 SYGVNS. The DNA of the CDR3 is TGTGCCAGCAGTGCATCGAACGGGGTTAACACTGAAGCTTTCTTT. As protein: CASSASNGVNTEAFF. The whole variable domain, remainder taken from reference TRBV25-1 and TRBJ1-1, is EADIYQTPRYLVIGTGKKITLECSQTMGHDKMYWYQQDPGMELHLIHYSYGVNSTEKGDLSSESTVSRIRTEHFPLTLESARPSHTSQYLCASSASNGVNTEAFFGQGTRLTVV.

This chain uses TRBV5-1 with TRBJ1-2, with a possible D match to TRBD1 (6 bases). The V gene lost 4 bases and the J gene lost 3 bases, with 16 bases spanning the gap. Per the germline V gene, CDR1 is SGHRS and CDR2 is YFSETQ. This CDR3 is 15 amino acids long. CDR3: CASSTGTGGDYGYTF. CDR3 nucleotides: TGCGCCAGCAGCACAGGGACCGGGGGAGACTATGGCTACACCTTC.

This clonotype was found a few times. The chain has TRBV11-2 and TRBJ2-5, with D possibly matching TRBD1 (5 bases). This CDR3 is 14 amino acids long. Germline V gene sequence: CDR1 SGHAT, CDR2 FQNNGV. V lost 2 bases and J 2 bases, leaving 9 bases between the germline ends. For the CDR3, the DNA is TGTGCCAGCAGCTTAACAGGTGCTCAAGAGACCCAGTACTTC. Translation: CASSLTGAQETQYF. Combining the CDR3 with reference TRBV11-2 and TRBJ2-5 gives the whole variable domain EAGVAQSPRYKIIEKRQSVAFWCNPISGHATLYWYQQILGQGPKLLIQFQNNGVVDDSQLPKDRFSAERLKGVDSTLKIQPAKLEDSAVYLCASSLTGAQETQYFGPGTRLLVL.